The 5 T cell receptor beta chains below were found in one sample sequenced in a study of blood T cell repertoires in COVID-19. Profiling relied on immunoSEQ multiplex PCR, and the TCRdb table lists in-frame clones only, not all of them. The data contain over 200,000 clones, around 84% of them seen just once; the ten biggest clones take up about 6.6%. The specimen sequenced was PBMCs or T cells enriched from blood (not recorded which). Source of these receptors: a woman aged 40-49 years who had recovered from COVID-19.

J is TRBJ1-2 and V is TRBV15, with 7 bases lining up with TRBD1. Germline values: CDR1 LNHNV, CDR2 YYDKDF (reference sequence). The CDR3 runs 14 residues. The V and J ends lost 0 bases and 2 bases, in that order; junction bases with no gene match: 0. In DNA form, the CDR3 reads TGTGCCACCAGCAGAGACAGGGGGAACTATGGCTACACCTTC. Translated, it gives CATSRDRGNYGYTF.

As for this clone: Within the sample, other DNA sequences also encode this same CDR3. The chain couples TRBV29-1 to TRBJ1-1; perhaps TRBD1 as D (5 bases). The germline V gene encodes CDR1 SQVTM and CDR2 ANQGSEA. Trimming stripped 7 bases from V and 2 bases from J, with 11 bases between. CDR3 length: 12 residues. The CDR3 here is CSGGGGNTEAFF. The CDR3 region has the DNA TGCAGCGGTGGGGGGGGTAACACTGAAGCTTTCTTT.

The V gene is TRBV6-6, the J gene TRBJ1-2; TRBD1 matches at 10 bases. Germline assignment: CDR1 MNHNY and CDR2 SVGAGI (reference sequence). The CDR3 sequence is 13 residues long. The J segment lost 8 bases and the V segment lost 5 bases, leaving 5 bases of the junction unmatched. The CDR3 here is CASSQTGGQGYTF. The CDR3 nucleotides read TGTGCCAGCAGTCAGACAGGGGGCCAAGGCTACACCTTC.

The V and J genes are TRBV5-1 and TRBJ2-1, with 8 bases aligning to TRBD2. Trimming took 7 bases from V and 7 from J; bases not matched to a gene: 16. The length of the CDR3 is 16 residues. From germline, CDR1 is SGHRS and CDR2 YFSETQ. CDR3 amino acids: CASGPQGAGGGNEQFF. CDR3 in DNA: TGCGCCAGCGGGCCTCAAGGGGCGGGAGGCGGTAATGAGCAGTTCTTC.

The chain recombines TRBV24-1 with TRBJ1-2; no definite D call. V lost 1 base, J lost 7 bases, and 9 bases lay in between. CDR3 length: 13 residues. Per germline, CDR1 KGHDR and CDR2 SFDVKD. CDR3 in DNA: TGTGCCACCAGTGATTTTAAATTTTCTGGCTACACCTTC. Amino acid sequence: CATSDFKFSGYTF.